This passage covers 17 T cell receptor beta chains from one sample sequenced in a study of blood T cell repertoires in COVID-19. Using immunoSEQ multiplex PCR, the repertoire was profiled, and TCRdb retains in-frame clones only, with some absent. The sample records 370,000 or so clones, around 84% being singletons. The sample consisted of peripheral blood. The receptors shown here come from a human donor with acute or convalescent COVID-19. The donor label of this sample is uncertain.

The chain has TRBV19 and TRBJ1-5; the D is unclear. This CDR3 region has 12 residues. Trimming took 8 bases from V and 5 from J, leaving 10 bases between them. Germline V lookup: CDR1 LNHDA, CDR2 SQIVND (reference sequence). The CDR3 sequence is CASSKGDQPQHF. The CDR3 bases are TGTGCCAGTTCGAAGGGAGATCAGCCCCAGCATTTT.

This clone appeared once. This chain links TRBV5-1 with TRBJ2-7; 7 bases are a match to TRBD1. This CDR3 is built from 15 residues. The ends lost 3 bases at V and 1 base at J; junction bases unmatched: 7. Germline V gives CDR1 SGHRS, CDR2 YFSETQ. The CDR3: CASSSQGRGSYEQYF. CDR3 nucleotides: TGCGCCAGCAGCTCACAGGGGAGAGGATCCTACGAGCAGTACTTC.

This chain uses TRBV5-1 with TRBJ2-1; 8 bases line up with TRBD2. There are 13 residues in the CDR3. The germline V gene encodes CDR1 SGHRS and CDR2 YFSETQ. The J segment lost 12 bases and the V segment lost 3 bases, leaving 8 bases of the junction unmatched. CDR3 loop: CASSSLAGYGQFF. As DNA, the CDR3 is TGCGCCAGCAGCTCCTTAGCGGGGTACGGGCAGTTCTTC.

CDR3 region: CSALNRDEQFF. Here the CDR3 DNA reads TGCAGTGCTCTCAACAGGGATGAGCAGTTCTTC. J is TRBJ2-1 and V is TRBV20-1, with D perhaps matching TRBD1 (6 bases). Trimming pared 5 bases from V and 8 bases from J, leaving 10 bases between. Germline V CDR1 and CDR2: DFQATT, SNEGSKA (reference sequence). The CDR3 spans 11 residues.

The chain is built from TRBV2 and TRBJ2-7; D is unclear. Germline V CDR1 and CDR2: SNHLY, FYNNEI. There are 14 residues in the CDR3. The V end was cut by 9 bases, the J end by 1 base, with 16 bases between. The CDR3 loop reads CASDRSVASYEQYF. CDR3 sequence (DNA): TGTGCCAGTGATCGGTCCGTCGCGTCCTACGAGCAGTACTTC. Together with reference TRBV2 and TRBJ2-7, the CDR3 gives the full variable domain: EPEVTQTPSHQVTQMGQEVILRCVPISNHLYFYWYRQILGQKVEFLVSFYNNEISEKSEIFDDQFSVERPDGSNFTLKIRSTKLEDSAMYFCASDRSVASYEQYFGPGTRLTVT.

The rearrangement links TRBV7-2 to TRBJ1-2; the D is unclear. V lost 2 bases, J lost 4 bases, and 8 bases lay in between. Germline CDR1 reads SGHTA; CDR2 reads FQGNSA. This CDR3 has 13 amino acids. CDR3 amino acids: CASSLIQVYGYTF. The CDR3 nucleotides are TGTGCCAGCAGCTTAATCCAGGTCTATGGCTACACCTTC.

This sequence joins TRBV27 and TRBJ2-5, with 12 bases lining up with TRBD2. V shed 5 bases and J 7 bases; nucleotides not matched to a gene: 11. Per the germline V gene, CDR1 is MNHEY and CDR2 is SMNVEV (reference sequence). The CDR3 contains 16 residues. CDR3 DNA: TGTGCCAGCAGTCAAACTAGCGGGGGGACGCTCGGGACCCAGTACTTC. Protein: CASSQTSGGTLGTQYF.

This chain joins TRBV6-5 and TRBJ2-1; 7 bases agree with TRBD2. The CDR3 extends over 16 amino acids. Germline-derived CDR1 and CDR2 are MNHEY and SVGAGI. With 2 bases clipped from V and 1 base from J, the junction kept 5 bases outside the gene matches. The CDR3 protein is CASSYPKGGSYNEQFF. CDR3 DNA sequence: TGTGCCAGCAGTTACCCCAAGGGAGGGTCCTACAATGAGCAGTTCTTC.

The chain recombines TRBV7-6 with TRBJ1-2; 10 nucleotides match TRBD1. The CDR3 contains 14 residues. Germline lookup yields CDR1 SGHVS and CDR2 FNYEAQ. V trimming: 5 bases; J trimming: 7 bases; junction bases outside the gene matches: 7. For the CDR3, the DNA is TGTGCCAGCAGCCCCGTCGGGACAGGGGTTGGCTACACCTTC. Translating gives CASSPVGTGVGYTF.

V gene TRBV12-3 or TRBV12-4 combines with J gene TRBJ1-1; D might be TRBD1 (5 bases). The length of the CDR3 is 13 residues. Trimming removed 6 bases from V and 9 bases from J, with 17 bases in between. This CDR3 is CASRQLDSQKAFF. The CDR3 DNA reads TGTGCCAGCAGACAACTCGACAGTCAAAAAGCTTTCTTT.

This chain connects TRBV19 to TRBJ2-7; a possible D gene is TRBD2 (7 bases). The germline CDR1 and CDR2 sequences are LNHDA and SQIVND (reference sequence). V was cut by 4 bases and J by 3 bases, with 16 bases left in between. This CDR3 is 15 amino acids long. CDR3 region: CASSSAGAGDYEQYF. The CDR3, as DNA: TGTGCCAGTAGTAGCGCGGGGGCAGGGGACTACGAGCAGTACTTC.

CDR3 sequence reads: CASSMTVSSYNEQFF. The CDR3 DNA reads as TGTGCCAGCAGTATGACAGTGAGCTCCTACAATGAGCAGTTCTTC. J is TRBJ2-1 and V is TRBV6-5; D is perhaps TRBD1 (5 bases). This CDR3 has 15 amino acids. Germline V lookup: CDR1 MNHEY, CDR2 SVGAGI. V lost 5 bases to trimming and J lost 0 bases, with 11 bases between them.

This clone was counted a few times. The CDR3 loop is CASSQVSLLEKLFF. CDR3 nucleotide sequence: TGCGCCAGCAGCCAAGTTTCACTACTGGAAAAACTGTTTTTT. The chain links TRBV4-1 to TRBJ1-4; no reliable D call. This CDR3 contains 14 residues. Trimming shortened V by 1 base and J by 8 bases, and 11 bases separated the two germline ends. Germline V lookup: CDR1 MGHRA, CDR2 YSYEKL.

The genes are TRBV19 and TRBJ1-1; D uncertain. The CDR3 length is 15 residues. V lost 1 base, J lost 1 base, and 10 bases lay in between. Germline-derived CDR1 and CDR2 are LNHDA and SQIVND (reference sequence). This chain's CDR3 is CASSIGGNRNTEAFF. The CDR3 DNA is TGTGCCAGTAGTATAGGAGGAAATAGGAACACTGAAGCTTTCTTT. Complete variable domain (other parts from reference TRBV19 and TRBJ1-1): DGGITQSPKYLFRKEGQNVTLSCEQNLNHDAMYWYRQDPGQGLRLIYYSQIVNDFQKGDIAEGYSVSREKKESFPLTVTSAQKNPTAFYLCASSIGGNRNTEAFFGQGTRLTVV.

This clone was detected only a few times. The chain carries TRBV28 and TRBJ1-5; D is possibly TRBD1 (6 bases). Trimming cost V 5 bases and J 1 base, with 15 bases left between them. Germline-derived CDR1 and CDR2 are MDHEN and SYDVKM. The CDR3 is made up of 16 amino acids. The CDR3 sequence: CASSQGGRDSNQPQHF. CDR3 nucleotides: TGTGCCAGCAGTCAAGGGGGTAGGGACAGCAATCAGCCCCAGCATTTT.

The rearrangement joins TRBV5-4 to TRBJ1-2; the D gene is possibly TRBD1 (6 bases). Germline V gives CDR1 SGHNT, CDR2 YYREEE (reference sequence). Trimming took off 3 bases at V and 2 bases at J, with 17 bases between the two ends. The CDR3 extends over 16 amino acids. The CDR3 loop is CASSSGGGRGNYGYTF. The CDR3 nucleotides read TGTGCCAGCAGCTCGGGAGGGGGGCGAGGAAACTATGGCTACACCTTC.

The chain uses TRBV2 and TRBJ2-5; 7 nucleotides line up with TRBD2. V was pared by 3 bases and J by 1 base, with 5 bases of the junction left unmatched. This CDR3 is built from 15 residues. Germline CDR1 SNHLY, CDR2 FYNNEI. The CDR3 region is CASSEGGFTQETQYF. The CDR3 nucleotides read TGTGCCAGCAGTGAGGGGGGGTTTACCCAAGAGACCCAGTACTTC. Full variable domain (outside the CDR3, taken from reference TRBV2 and TRBJ2-5): EPEVTQTPSHQVTQMGQEVILRCVPISNHLYFYWYRQILGQKVEFLVSFYNNEISEKSEIFDDQFSVERPDGSNFTLKIRSTKLEDSAMYFCASSEGGFTQETQYFGPGTRLLVL.